This TCR beta chain appears in the sequencing data of a study of T cells in Graves' hyperthyroidism and ophthalmopathy. Study-wide results and limits: Most thyroid clonotypes expanded above 0.001 were also detected in blood. Separating ophthalmopathy from stable hyperthyroidism was achieved by a 13 V-J model. The model foresaw ophthalmopathy a median 6.5 months prior to onset.

This CDR3 is built from 16 residues. V shed 2 bases and J 6 bases; nucleotides not matched to a gene: 9. CDR1 SGHAT and CDR2 FQNNGV come from the germline V gene. Criteria for exclusion of patients were uncontrolled infection, other autoimmune disease, pregnancy or lactation. With respect to this clonotype: Its specificity is unknown.

Amplified regions were TCR beta CDR3 sequences from RNA transcripts. RT-PCR in the first round (using the HTBI primer set) targeted the TCR CDR3. TCRdb reprocessed the multiplex PCR reads via MiXCR and lists one record per CDR3 protein. The sample yields fewer than 200,000 distinct CDR3 sequences, just under 9.5% seen once. This TCR derives from a woman aged 18-35 years with Graves' hyperthyroidism that later progressed to Graves' ophthalmopathy. Input material: blood. J is TRBJ2-3 and V is TRBV11-2, with 9 nucleotides matching TRBD1. Written as DNA, the CDR3 is TGTGCCAGCAGCTTACAACAGGGGGCAACCGGGGATACGCAGTATTTT. It codes for CASSLQQGATGDTQYF. Based on the CDR3 plus reference TRBV11-2 and TRBJ2-3, the full variable domain is EAGVAQSPRYKIIEKRQSVAFWCNPISGHATLYWYQQILGQGPKLLIQFQNNGVVDDSQLPKDRFSAERLKGVDSTLKIQPAKLEDSAVYLCASSLQQGATGDTQYFGPGTRLTVL.